This T cell receptor beta chain appears in the sequencing data of a study of T cell changes during pregnancy in multiple sclerosis. Looked up from germline, CDR1 is KGHSH and CDR2 is LQKENI. The CDR3 is made up of 15 amino acids. J gave up 8 bases and V 2 bases, and 9 bases lay outside the gene matches. Assay used: immunoSEQ multiplex PCR; TCRdb lists only in-frame clones, some missing. The table lists approximately 51,000 clones, approximately 92% of them singletons. The receptor was derived from a female donor with multiple sclerosis, enrolled in a pregnancy study. The sequencing here drew on CD4+ T cells from peripheral blood mononuclear cells, taken after pregnancy. The chain employs TRBV18 and TRBJ2-1; 7 bases align to TRBD2. The CDR3 spells CASSPGTTPSDEQFF. The CDR3 DNA reads TGTGCCAGCTCACCAGGGACTACCCCTAGCGATGAGCAGTTCTTC.